This T cell receptor (beta chain) was identified in a study of molecular identifiers for immune sequencing clone quantification. Study-level points and caveats: Shared barcodes on identical TCR molecules could underestimate the sizes of highly expanded clones.

Only a few counts were recorded for this clonotype. Its antigen is still unknown. V shed 6 bases, J shed 2 bases, and the junction held 6 bases outside the gene matches. The CDR3 length is 15 residues. Sorting recovered naive CD8 T cells on a CD8+CD4-CCR7+CD45RA+ profile. TCRdb independently ran MiXCR on the PCR reads; one entry per CDR3 protein. Found here are 50,000 to 65,000 distinct CDR3 sequences, approximately 25% of them singletons; the top ten hold about 1.9%. The sequence was obtained from a human donor in good health. Some libraries in this study had Jurkat cell RNA spiked in. Sequencing used naive CD8+ T cells from blood, with Jurkat cell RNA spiked in. Subset denoted: FACS-sorted CD8+CD4-CCR7+CD45RA+ naive T cells. This chain connects TRBV12-3 or TRBV12-4 to TRBJ1-4; 7 bases map to TRBD1. CDR3 bases: TGTGCCAGCAGGCCACCGGGACAGACTAATGAAAAACTGTTTTTT. It is translated as CASRPPGQTNEKLFF.